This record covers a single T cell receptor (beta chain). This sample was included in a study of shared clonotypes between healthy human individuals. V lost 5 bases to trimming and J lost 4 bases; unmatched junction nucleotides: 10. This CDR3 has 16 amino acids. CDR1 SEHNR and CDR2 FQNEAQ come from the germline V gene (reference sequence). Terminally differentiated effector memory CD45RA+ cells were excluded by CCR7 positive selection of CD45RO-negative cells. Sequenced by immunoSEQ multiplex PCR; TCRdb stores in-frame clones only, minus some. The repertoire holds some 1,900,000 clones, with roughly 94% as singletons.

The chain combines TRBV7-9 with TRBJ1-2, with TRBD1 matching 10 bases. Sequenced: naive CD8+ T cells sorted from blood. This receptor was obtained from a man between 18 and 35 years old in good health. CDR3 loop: CASSPQLDRGAYGYTF. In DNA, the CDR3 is TGTGCCAGCAGCCCACAATTGGACAGGGGGGCCTATGGCTACACCTTC.